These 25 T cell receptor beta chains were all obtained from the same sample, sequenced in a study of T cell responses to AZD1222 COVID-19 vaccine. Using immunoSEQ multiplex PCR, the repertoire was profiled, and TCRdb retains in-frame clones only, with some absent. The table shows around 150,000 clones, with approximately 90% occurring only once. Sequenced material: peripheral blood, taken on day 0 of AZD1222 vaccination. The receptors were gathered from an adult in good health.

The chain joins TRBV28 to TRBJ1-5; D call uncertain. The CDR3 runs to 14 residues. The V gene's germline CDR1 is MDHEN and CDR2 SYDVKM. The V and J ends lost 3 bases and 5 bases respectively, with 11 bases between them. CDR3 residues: CASSLVGGDQPQHF. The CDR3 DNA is TGTGCCAGCAGTTTGGTAGGAGGCGATCAGCCCCAGCATTTT.

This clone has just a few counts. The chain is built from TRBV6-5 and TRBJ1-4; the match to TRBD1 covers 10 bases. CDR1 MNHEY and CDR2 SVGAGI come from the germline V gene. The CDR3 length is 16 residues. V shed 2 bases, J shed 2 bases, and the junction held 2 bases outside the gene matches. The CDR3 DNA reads TGTGCCAGCAGTTACCTGGGACAGGGGACTAATGAAAAACTGTTTTTT. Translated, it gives CASSYLGQGTNEKLFF.

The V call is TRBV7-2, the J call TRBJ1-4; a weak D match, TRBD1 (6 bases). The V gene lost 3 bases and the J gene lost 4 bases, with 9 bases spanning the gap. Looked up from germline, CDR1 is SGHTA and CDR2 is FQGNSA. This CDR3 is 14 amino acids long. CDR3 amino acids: CASSLDSLNEKLFF. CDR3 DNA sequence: TGTGCCAGCAGCTTGGACAGTCTTAATGAAAAACTGTTTTTT.

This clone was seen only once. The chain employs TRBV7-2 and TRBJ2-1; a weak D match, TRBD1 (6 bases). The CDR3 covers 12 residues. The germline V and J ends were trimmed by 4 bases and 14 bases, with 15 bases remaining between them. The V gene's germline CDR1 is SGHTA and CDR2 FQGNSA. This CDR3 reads CASSWDIQGKFF. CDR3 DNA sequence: TGTGCCAGCAGCTGGGACATCCAAGGGAAGTTCTTC.

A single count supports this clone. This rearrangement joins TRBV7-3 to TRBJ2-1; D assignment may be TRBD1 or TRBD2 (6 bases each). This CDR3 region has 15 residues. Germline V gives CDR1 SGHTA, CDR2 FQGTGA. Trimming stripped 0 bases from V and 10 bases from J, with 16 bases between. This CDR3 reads CASSLTLLQGGEQFF. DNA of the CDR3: TGTGCCAGCAGCTTAACGTTGCTCCAAGGGGGGGAGCAGTTCTTC.

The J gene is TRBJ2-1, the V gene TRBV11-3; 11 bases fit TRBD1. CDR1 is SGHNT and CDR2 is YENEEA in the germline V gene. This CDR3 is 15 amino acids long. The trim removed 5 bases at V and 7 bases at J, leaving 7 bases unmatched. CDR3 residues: CASSQSGTGGNEQFF. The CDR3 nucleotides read TGTGCCAGCAGCCAATCCGGGACAGGGGGGAATGAGCAGTTCTTC.

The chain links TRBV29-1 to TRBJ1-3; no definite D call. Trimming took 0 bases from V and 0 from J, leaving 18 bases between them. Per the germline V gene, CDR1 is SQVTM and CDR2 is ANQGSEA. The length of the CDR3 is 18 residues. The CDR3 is CSVEEVAGPGSSGNTIYF. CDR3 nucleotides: TGCAGCGTTGAAGAAGTCGCAGGCCCGGGGAGCTCTGGAAACACCATATATTTT.

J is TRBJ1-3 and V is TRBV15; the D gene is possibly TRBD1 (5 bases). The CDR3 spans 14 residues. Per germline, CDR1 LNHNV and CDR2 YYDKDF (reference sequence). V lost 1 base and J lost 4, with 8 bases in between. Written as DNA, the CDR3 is TGTGCCACCAGCAGAGTCCAGGGAGGAAACACCATATATTTT. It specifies CATSRVQGGNTIYF.

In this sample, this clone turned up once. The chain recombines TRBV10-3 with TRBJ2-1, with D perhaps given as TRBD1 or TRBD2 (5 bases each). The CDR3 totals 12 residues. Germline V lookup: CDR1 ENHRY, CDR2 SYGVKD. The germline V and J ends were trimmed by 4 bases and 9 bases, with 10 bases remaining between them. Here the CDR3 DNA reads TGTGCCATCAGTGGGGGGTTAGTTGAGCAGTTCTTC. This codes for CAISGGLVEQFF.

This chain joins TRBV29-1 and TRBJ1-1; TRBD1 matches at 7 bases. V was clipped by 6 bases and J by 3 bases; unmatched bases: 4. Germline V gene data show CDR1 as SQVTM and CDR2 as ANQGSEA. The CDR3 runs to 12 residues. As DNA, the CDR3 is TGCAGCGTCCGGGACAGCCACACTGAAGCTTTCTTT. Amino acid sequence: CSVRDSHTEAFF. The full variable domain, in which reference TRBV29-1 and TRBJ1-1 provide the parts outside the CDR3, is SAVISQKPSRDICQRGTSLTIQCQVDSQVTMMFWYRQQPGQSLTLIATANQGSEATYESGFVIDKFPISRPNLTFSTLTVSNMSPEDSSIYLCSVRDSHTEAFFGQGTRLTVV.

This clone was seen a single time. The CDR3 DNA reads TGTGCCAGCAGCTTACAAATCGGACGGAACACCGGGGAGCTGTTTTTT. Its protein is CASSLQIGRNTGELFF. The J gene is TRBJ2-2, the V gene TRBV7-6, with D hard to call. Between the trimmed V and J ends, which lost 2 bases and 1 base, there was a span of 11 bases. CDR3 length: 16 amino acids. The V gene's germline CDR1 is SGHVS and CDR2 FNYEAQ.

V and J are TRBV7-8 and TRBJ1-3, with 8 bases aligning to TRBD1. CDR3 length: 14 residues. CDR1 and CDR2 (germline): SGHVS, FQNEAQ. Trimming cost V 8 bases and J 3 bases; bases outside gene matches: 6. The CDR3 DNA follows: TGTGCCAGCGCAGGACAGGGCAATGGAAACACCATATATTTT. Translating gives CASAGQGNGNTIYF.

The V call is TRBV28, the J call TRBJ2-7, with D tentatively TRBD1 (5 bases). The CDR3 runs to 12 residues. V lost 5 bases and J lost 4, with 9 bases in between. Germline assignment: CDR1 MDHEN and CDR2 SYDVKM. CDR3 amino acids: CASSQGVYEQYF. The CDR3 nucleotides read TGTGCCAGCAGTCAAGGGGTATACGAGCAGTACTTC.

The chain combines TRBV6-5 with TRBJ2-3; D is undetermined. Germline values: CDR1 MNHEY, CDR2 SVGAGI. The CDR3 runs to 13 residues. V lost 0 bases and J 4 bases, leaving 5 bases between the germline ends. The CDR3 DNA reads TGTGCCAGCAGTTACTCGATTGCAGATACGCAGTATTTT. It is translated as CASSYSIADTQYF.

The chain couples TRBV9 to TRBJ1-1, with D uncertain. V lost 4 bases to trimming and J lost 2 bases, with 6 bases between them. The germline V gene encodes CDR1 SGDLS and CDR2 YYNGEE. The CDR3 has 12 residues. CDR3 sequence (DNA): TGTGCCAGCAGCACGCTAAACACTGAAGCTTTCTTT. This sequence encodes CASSTLNTEAFF.

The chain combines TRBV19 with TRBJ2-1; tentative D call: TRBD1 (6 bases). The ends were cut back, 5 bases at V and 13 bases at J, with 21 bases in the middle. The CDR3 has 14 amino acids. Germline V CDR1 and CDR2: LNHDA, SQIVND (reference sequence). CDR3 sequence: CASSSHTTSGEQFF. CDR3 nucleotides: TGTGCCAGTAGTTCCCATACCACATCAGGGGAACAGTTCTTC.

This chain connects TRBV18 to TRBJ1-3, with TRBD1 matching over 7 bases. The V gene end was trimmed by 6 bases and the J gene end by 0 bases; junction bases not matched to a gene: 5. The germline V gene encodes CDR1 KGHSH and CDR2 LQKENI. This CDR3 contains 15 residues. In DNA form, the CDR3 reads TGTGCCAGCTCCCCGGGACAGCACTCTGGAAACACCATATATTTT. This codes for CASSPGQHSGNTIYF.

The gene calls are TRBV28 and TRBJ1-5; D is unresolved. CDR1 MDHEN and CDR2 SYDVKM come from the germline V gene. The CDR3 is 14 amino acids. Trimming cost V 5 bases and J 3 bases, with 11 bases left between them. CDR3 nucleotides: TGTGCCAGCAGTAACGGGAAATTCAATCAGCCCCAGCATTTT. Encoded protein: CASSNGKFNQPQHF. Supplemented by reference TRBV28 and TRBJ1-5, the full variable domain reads DVKVTQSSRYLVKRTGEKVFLECVQDMDHENMFWYRQDPGLGLRLIYFSYDVKMKEKGDIPEGYSVSREKKERFSLILESASTNQTSMYLCASSNGKFNQPQHFGDGTRLSIL.

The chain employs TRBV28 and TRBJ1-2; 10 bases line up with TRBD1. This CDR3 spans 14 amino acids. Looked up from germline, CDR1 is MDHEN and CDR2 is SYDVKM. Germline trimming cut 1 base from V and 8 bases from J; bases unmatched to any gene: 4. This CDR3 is CASSLLGQGGGYTF. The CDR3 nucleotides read TGTGCCAGCAGTTTATTAGGACAGGGGGGAGGCTACACCTTC.

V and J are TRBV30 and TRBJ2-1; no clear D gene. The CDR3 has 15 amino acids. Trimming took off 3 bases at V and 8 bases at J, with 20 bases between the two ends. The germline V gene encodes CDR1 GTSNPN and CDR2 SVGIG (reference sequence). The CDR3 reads CAWRDHNGRRDEQFF. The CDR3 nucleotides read TGTGCCTGGAGAGATCATAACGGTCGTCGCGATGAGCAGTTCTTC.

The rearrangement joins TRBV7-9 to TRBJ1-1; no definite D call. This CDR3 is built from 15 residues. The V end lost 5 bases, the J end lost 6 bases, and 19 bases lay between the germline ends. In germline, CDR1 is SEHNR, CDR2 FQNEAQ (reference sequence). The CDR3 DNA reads TGTGCCAGCAGCCCCCCGGGATTTAGGAGGGCTGAAGCTTTCTTT. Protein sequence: CASSPPGFRRAEAFF.

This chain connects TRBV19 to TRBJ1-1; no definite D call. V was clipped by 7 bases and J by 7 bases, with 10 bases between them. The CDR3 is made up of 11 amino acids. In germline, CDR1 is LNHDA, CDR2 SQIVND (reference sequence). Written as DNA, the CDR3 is TGTGCCAGTATATTGGGCGGTGAAGCTTTCTTT. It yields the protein CASILGGEAFF. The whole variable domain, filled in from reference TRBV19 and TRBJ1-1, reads DGGITQSPKYLFRKEGQNVTLSCEQNLNHDAMYWYRQDPGQGLRLIYYSQIVNDFQKGDIAEGYSVSREKKESFPLTVTSAQKNPTAFYLCASILGGEAFFGQGTRLTVV.

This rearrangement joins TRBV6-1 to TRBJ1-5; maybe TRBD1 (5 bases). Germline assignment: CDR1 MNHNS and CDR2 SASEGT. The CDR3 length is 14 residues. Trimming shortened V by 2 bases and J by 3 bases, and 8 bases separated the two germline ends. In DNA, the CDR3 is TGTGCCAGCAGTGAACAGGGCCCCAATCAGCCCCAGCATTTT. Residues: CASSEQGPNQPQHF.

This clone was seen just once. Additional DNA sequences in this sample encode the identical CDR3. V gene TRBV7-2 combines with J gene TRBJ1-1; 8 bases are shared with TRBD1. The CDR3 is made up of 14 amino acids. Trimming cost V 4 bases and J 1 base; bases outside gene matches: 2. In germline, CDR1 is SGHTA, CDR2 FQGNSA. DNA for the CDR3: TGTGCCAGCAGCTCCGGGACAGGGAACACTGAAGCTTTCTTT. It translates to CASSSGTGNTEAFF.

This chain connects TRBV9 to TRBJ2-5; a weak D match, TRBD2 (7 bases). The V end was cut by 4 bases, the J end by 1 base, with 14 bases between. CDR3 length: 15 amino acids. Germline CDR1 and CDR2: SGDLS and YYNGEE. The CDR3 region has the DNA TGTGCCAGCAGCCCCGGGGGGACACCCCAAGAGACCCAGTACTTC. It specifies CASSPGGTPQETQYF.